Shown below are 9 T cell receptor beta chains from a single sample sequenced in a study of graft-versus-host responses after intestinal transplantation. Libraries were prepared by immunoSEQ multiplex PCR; TCRdb keeps only in-frame clonotypes and omits some of them. The sample includes tens of thousands of clones, around nine tenths seen only once; the top ten take over 7%. These receptors are not linked to any known antigen. The input for sequencing was unstimulated CD8+ T cells sorted from spleen or lymph node cells, taken before transplant. These receptors all stem from a human donor who was the organ donor for an intestinal transplant.

This chain joins TRBV29-1 and TRBJ2-1; possible D gene TRBD1, 5 bases. This CDR3 region has 13 residues. Per the germline V gene, CDR1 is SQVTM and CDR2 is ANQGSEA. The germline V and J ends were trimmed by 6 bases and 6 bases, with 15 bases remaining between them. CDR3 nucleotide sequence: TGCAGCGTGGACATAGGGTTGTCCAATGAGCAGTTCTTC. Translation: CSVDIGLSNEQFF.

The V and J genes are TRBV7-9 and TRBJ2-7, with 8 bases matching TRBD2. Unmatched junction bases numbered 8, after V lost 5 bases and J lost 2 bases. Germline V gene lookup returns CDR1 SEHNR and CDR2 FQNEAQ (reference sequence). The CDR3 has 15 amino acids. CDR3 sequence: CASSGTRGDAYEQYF. The CDR3, as DNA: TGTGCCAGCAGCGGGACTAGAGGCGACGCCTACGAGCAGTACTTC.

The chain uses TRBV15 and TRBJ1-5, with unresolved D. The CDR3 totals 16 residues. Germline lookup yields CDR1 LNHNV and CDR2 YYDKDF (reference sequence). V was trimmed by 5 bases and J by 0 bases, leaving 14 bases between them. CDR3 sequence (DNA): TGTGCCACCAGCCCTCGGCCTCAGGATAGCAATCAGCCCCAGCATTTT. As protein: CATSPRPQDSNQPQHF.

The chain joins TRBV6-6 to TRBJ2-5; D remains unclear. The end of the DNA aligns better with TRBJ2-7, so the J call may be wrong. The CDR3 consists of 13 residues. Germline CDR1 reads MNHNY; CDR2 reads SVGAGI (reference sequence). As DNA, the CDR3 is TGTGCCAGCAGTTACTCAGACGGCTACGAGCAGTACTTC. This codes for CASSYSDGYEQYF.

This clone was counted once. The DNA for the CDR3 is TGTGCCAGCAGCTTATCCCCTAATCAGAATGAGCAGTTCTTC. Its translation is CASSLSPNQNEQFF. The chain is built from TRBV7-7 and TRBJ2-1; D remains unclear. Per the germline V gene, CDR1 is SSHAT and CDR2 is FNYEAQ (reference sequence). This CDR3 spans 14 amino acids. The V end lost 2 bases, the J end lost 7 bases, and 12 bases lay between the germline ends.

The CDR3 coding sequence is TGTGCCAGCAGCCCGGGCGAGACAGGGAGGTCACCCCTCCACTTT. Translation gives CASSPGETGRSPLHF. V and J are TRBV5-4 and TRBJ1-6, with 7 bases that match TRBD1. Germline V gene lookup returns CDR1 SGHNT and CDR2 YYREEE (reference sequence). Trimming removed 4 bases from V and 10 bases from J; junction bases left unmatched: 11. This CDR3 spans 15 amino acids.

This chain joins TRBV14 and TRBJ2-7, with TRBD2 matching 11 bases. Trimming took 1 base from V and 3 from J; bases not matched to a gene: 2. From germline, CDR1 is SGHDN and CDR2 FVKESK. This CDR3 is 15 amino acids long. DNA of the CDR3: TGTGCCAGCAGCCAAGTGACTAGCGGGGACTACGAGCAGTACTTC. Residues: CASSQVTSGDYEQYF.

The chain combines TRBV28 with TRBJ1-2; the D is unclear. Per germline, CDR1 MDHEN and CDR2 SYDVKM. The V end was cut by 8 bases, the J end by 0 bases, with 16 bases between. CDR3 length: 15 residues. The CDR3 bases are TGTGCCAGCGACCCTTCCAAAACAGCTAACTATGGCTACACCTTC. This gives the protein CASDPSKTANYGYTF.

This sequence joins TRBV4-2 and TRBJ2-7, with 11 bases lining up with TRBD2. V gave up 0 bases and J gave up 2 bases; unmatched junction bases: 6. Germline V gives CDR1 LGHNA, CDR2 YNFKEQ. The CDR3 has 17 amino acids. CDR3: CASSQEPSGGITYEQYF. CDR3 DNA: TGTGCCAGCAGCCAAGAGCCTAGCGGGGGGATTACCTACGAGCAGTACTTC.